This T cell receptor beta chain was obtained from a study of human T cells and chemical hapten exposure. Study-wide background: On 2 cm by 2 cm of upper inner arm skin, sensitization was performed with 2% DPC.

Indicated time point: patch test 1, 2 weeks after DPC sensitization. The treatment is: therapeutic diphenylcyclopropenone sensitization with weekly scalp DPC. Sequencing started from total RNA isolated from unfractionated whole blood. This CDR3 region has 15 residues. Between the trimmed V and J ends, which lost 3 bases and 7 bases, there was a span of 16 bases. Germline V gene data show CDR1 as MDHEN and CDR2 as SYDVKM. TCRdb called the RACE reads again in MiXCR, with one record for every CDR3 protein. The sample carries about 100,000 distinct CDR3 sequences, 9.5% to 12% recorded once. The chain employs TRBV28 and TRBJ2-1; no reliable D call. The source material was whole blood, sampled in connection with sensitization to the hapten diphenylcyclopropenone (DPC). This clonotype was obtained from a woman in her forties with alopecia areata. Some clones in this sample may be carry-over from other donors' samples. CDR3 coding DNA: TGTGCCAGCAGTTTTCCTGGGGAAGTGAGGAATGAGCAGTTCTTC. It specifies CASSFPGEVRNEQFF.